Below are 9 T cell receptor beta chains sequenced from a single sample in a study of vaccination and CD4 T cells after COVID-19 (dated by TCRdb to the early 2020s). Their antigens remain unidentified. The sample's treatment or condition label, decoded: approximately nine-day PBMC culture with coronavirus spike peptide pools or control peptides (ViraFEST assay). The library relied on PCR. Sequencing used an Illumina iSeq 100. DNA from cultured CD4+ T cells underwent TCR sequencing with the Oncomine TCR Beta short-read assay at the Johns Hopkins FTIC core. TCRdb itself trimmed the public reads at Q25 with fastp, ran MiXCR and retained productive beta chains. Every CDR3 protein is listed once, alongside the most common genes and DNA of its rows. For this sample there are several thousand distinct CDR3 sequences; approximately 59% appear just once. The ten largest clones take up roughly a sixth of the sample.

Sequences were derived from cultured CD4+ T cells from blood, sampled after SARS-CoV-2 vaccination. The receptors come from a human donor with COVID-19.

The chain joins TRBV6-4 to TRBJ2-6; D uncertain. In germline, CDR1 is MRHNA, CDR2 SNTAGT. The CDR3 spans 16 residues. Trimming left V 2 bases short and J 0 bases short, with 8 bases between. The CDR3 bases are TGTGCCAGCAGTGACGGGCACCACTCTGGGGCCAACGTCCTGACTTTC. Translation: CASSDGHHSGANVLTF.

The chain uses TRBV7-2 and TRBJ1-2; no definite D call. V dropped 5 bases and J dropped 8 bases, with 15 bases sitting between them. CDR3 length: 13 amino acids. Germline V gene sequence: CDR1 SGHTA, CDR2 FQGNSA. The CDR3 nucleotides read TGTGCCAGCAGCCCAATGCGGCTGGGGGGCTACACCTTC. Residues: CASSPMRLGGYTF.

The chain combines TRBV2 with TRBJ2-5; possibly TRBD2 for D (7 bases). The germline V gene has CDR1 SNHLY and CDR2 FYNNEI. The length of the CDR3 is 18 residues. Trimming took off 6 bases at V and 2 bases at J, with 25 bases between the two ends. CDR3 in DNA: TGTGCCAGCAGAGGCCGGAGGGGGGGGGGCGGACCACAAGAGACCCAGTACTTC. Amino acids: CASRGRRGGGGPQETQYF.

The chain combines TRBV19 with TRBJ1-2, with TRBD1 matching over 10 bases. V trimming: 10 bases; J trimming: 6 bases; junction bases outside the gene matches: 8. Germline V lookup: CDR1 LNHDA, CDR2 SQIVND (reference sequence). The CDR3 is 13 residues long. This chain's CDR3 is CATRTGGSHGYTF. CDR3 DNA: TGTGCCACAAGGACAGGGGGAAGCCATGGCTACACCTTC. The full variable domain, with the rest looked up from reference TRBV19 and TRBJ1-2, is DGGITQSPKYLFRKEGQNVTLSCEQNLNHDAMYWYRQDPGQGLRLIYYSQIVNDFQKGDIAEGYSVSREKKESFPLTVTSAQKNPTAFYLCATRTGGSHGYTFGSGTRLTVV.

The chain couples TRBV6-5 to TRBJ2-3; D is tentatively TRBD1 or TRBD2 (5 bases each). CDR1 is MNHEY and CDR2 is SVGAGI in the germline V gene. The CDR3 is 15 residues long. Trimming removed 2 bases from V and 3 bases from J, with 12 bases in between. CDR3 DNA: TGTGCCAGCAGTTACCTGGGGACGCCTACAGATACGCAGTATTTT. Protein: CASSYLGTPTDTQYF.

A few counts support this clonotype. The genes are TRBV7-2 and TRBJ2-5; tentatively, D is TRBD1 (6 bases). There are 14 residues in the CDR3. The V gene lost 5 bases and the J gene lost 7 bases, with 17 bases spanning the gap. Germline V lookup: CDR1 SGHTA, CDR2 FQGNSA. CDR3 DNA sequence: TGTGCCAGCAGCCCCGACAGGCGATTGGGGACCCAGTACTTC. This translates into CASSPDRRLGTQYF.

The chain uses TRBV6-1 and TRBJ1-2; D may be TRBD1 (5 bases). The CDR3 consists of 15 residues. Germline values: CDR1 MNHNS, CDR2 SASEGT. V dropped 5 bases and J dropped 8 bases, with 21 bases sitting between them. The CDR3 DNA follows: TGTGCCAGCAGTCCCCGACGGGGCGTTGTAGGGGGCTACACCTTC. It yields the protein CASSPRRGVVGGYTF.

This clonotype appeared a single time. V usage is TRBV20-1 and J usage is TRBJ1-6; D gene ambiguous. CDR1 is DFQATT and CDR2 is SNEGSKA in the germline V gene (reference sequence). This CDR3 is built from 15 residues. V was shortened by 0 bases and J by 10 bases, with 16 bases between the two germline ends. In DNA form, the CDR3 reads TGCAGTGCTAGAGATGAGACCATCTTCAACTCACCCCTCCACTTT. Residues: CSARDETIFNSPLHF.

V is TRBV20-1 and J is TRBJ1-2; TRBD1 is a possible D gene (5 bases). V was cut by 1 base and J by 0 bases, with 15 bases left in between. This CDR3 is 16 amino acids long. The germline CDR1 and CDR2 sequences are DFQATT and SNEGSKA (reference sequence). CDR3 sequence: CSARAFPTVANYGYTF. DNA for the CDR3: TGCAGTGCTAGAGCATTCCCGACAGTGGCTAACTATGGCTACACCTTC.